This T cell receptor (beta chain) comes out of a study of blood T cell repertoires in COVID-19. Original analysis: It was from reference gene primer amplification that nucleated cell counts were estimated. Produced via immunoSEQ multiplex PCR; TCRdb's table is partial and in-frame only. The DNA was the basis for D and trimming; V, J and clone size are from that table. The table records under 350,000 clones, about nine tenths of them present only once. Cohorts were determined from participant-reported clinical history. Trimming left V 2 bases short and J 3 bases short, with 11 bases between. The CDR3 has 15 amino acids. Germline loops: CDR1 MGHRA, CDR2 YSYEKL.

Sequencing was done on a sample of PBMCs or T cells enriched from blood (not recorded which). This clonotype originated in a young man who had recovered from COVID-19. The genes are TRBV4-1 and TRBJ1-5, with D maybe TRBD1 (6 bases). Written as DNA, the CDR3 is TGCGCCAGCAGCCAACCCCGGACAGACAATCAGCCCCAGCATTTT. Translated: CASSQPRTDNQPQHF.